This TCR beta chain was observed in a study of human T cells and chemical hapten exposure. Study-wide points: Expanded TCRs created a significantly greater count of big CDR3 similarity clusters than controls did.

Points on this clonotype: The antigen is unknown.

The germline V gene has CDR1 SGHVS and CDR2 FQNEAQ. V was pared by 4 bases and J by 8 bases, with 12 bases between. This CDR3 comprises 13 residues. Source study methods: Between roughly 20,000 and 690,600 TCRs appeared in each sample, and the median stood at about 93,000. TCRdb analysed the RACE reads with MiXCR anew, one entry per CDR3 protein. TCRdb, not the authors, supplied the V and J calls. Found here are more than 95,000 distinct CDR3 sequences, about 12% of them singletons; the top ten hold approximately 1.4%. This sample's time point: patch test 1, 2 weeks after DPC sensitization. As for treatment: therapeutic diphenylcyclopropenone sensitization with weekly scalp DPC.

This receptor was identified in a woman in her forties or fifties with alopecia areata. Some clones in this sample may be carry-over from other donors' samples. The sequencing here drew on whole blood, taken in connection with sensitization to the hapten diphenylcyclopropenone (DPC). The chain combines TRBV7-8 with TRBJ2-1; TRBD2 might be the D (6 bases). The CDR3 is CASSSQTRDEQFF. The CDR3 nucleotides are TGTGCCAGCAGCTCCCAGACTAGGGATGAGCAGTTCTTC.